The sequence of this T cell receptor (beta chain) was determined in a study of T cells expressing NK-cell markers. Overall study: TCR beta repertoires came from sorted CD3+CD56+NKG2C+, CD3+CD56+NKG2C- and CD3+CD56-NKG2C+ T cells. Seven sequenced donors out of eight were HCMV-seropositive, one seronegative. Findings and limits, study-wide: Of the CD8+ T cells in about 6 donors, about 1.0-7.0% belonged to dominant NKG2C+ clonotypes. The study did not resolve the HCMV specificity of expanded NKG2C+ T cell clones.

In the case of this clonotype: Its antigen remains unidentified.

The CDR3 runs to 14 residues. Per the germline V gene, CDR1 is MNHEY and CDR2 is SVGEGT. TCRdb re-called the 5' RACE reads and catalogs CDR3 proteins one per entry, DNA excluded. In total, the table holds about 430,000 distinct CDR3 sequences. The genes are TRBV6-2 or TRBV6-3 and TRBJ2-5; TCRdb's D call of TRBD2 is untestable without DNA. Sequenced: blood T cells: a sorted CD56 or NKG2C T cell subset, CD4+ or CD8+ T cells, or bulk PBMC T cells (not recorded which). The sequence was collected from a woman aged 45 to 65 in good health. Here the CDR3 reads CASRRSGTQETQYF.